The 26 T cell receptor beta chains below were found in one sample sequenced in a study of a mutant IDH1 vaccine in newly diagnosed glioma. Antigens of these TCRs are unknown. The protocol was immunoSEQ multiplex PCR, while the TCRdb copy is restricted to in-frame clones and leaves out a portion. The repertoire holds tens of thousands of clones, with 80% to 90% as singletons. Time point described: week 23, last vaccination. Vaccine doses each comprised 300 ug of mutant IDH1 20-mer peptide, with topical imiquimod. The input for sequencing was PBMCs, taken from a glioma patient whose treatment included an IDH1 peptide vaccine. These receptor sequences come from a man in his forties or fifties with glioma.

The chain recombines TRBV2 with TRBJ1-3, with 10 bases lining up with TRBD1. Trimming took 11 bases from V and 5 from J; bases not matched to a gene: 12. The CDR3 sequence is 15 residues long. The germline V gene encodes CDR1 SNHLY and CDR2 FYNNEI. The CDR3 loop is CASPTGGDLRNTIYF. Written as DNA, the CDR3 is TGTGCCTCCCCGACAGGGGGCGATCTCAGAAACACCATATATTTT. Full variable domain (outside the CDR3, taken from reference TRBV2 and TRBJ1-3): EPEVTQTPSHQVTQMGQEVILRCVPISNHLYFYWYRQILGQKVEFLVSFYNNEISEKSEIFDDQFSVERPDGSNFTLKIRSTKLEDSAMYFCASPTGGDLRNTIYFGEGSWLTVV.

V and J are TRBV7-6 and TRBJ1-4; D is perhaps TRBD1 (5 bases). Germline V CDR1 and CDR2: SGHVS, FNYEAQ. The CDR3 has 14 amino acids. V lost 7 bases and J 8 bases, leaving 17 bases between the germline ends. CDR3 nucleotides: TGTGCCAGCACTCCGGGGGGGGTCTACGAAAAACTGTTTTTT. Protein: CASTPGGVYEKLFF. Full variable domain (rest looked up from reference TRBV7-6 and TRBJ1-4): GAGVSQSPRYKVTKRGQDVALRCDPISGHVSLYWYRQALGQGPEFLTYFNYEAQQDKSGLPNDRFSAERPEGSISTLTIQRTEQRDSAMYRCASTPGGVYEKLFFGSGTQLSVL.

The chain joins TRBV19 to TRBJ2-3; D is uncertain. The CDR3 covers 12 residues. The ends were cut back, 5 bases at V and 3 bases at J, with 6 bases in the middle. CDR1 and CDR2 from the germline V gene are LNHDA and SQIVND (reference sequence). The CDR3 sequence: CASSWSTDTQYF. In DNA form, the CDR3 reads TGTGCCAGTAGTTGGAGTACAGATACGCAGTATTTT.

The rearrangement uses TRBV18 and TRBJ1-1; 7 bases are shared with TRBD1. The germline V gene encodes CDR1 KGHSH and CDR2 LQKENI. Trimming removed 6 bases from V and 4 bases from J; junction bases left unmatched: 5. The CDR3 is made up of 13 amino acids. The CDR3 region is CASSGRTGTEAFF. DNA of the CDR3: TGTGCCAGCTCGGGAAGGACAGGCACTGAAGCTTTCTTT.

The CDR3 loop reads CASGFRDRGSYEQYF. In DNA, the CDR3 is TGCGCCAGCGGATTCCGGGACAGGGGCTCCTACGAGCAGTACTTC. The V call is TRBV5-1, the J call TRBJ2-7; 10 nucleotides line up with TRBD1. V shed 7 bases and J 0 bases; nucleotides not matched to a gene: 7. The CDR3 totals 15 residues. Per germline, CDR1 SGHRS and CDR2 YFSETQ.

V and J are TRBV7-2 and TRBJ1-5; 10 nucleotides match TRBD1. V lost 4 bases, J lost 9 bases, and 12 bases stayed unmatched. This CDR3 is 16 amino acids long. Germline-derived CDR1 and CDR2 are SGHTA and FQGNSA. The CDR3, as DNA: TGTGCCAGCAGCTCAACGGGGACGACAGGGGGCCGGCCCCAGCATTTT. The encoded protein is CASSSTGTTGGRPQHF.

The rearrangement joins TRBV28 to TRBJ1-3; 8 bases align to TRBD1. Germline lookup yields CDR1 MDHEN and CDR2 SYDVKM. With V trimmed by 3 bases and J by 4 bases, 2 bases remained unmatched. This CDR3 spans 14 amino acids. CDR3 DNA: TGTGCCAGCAGTTTGGACAGGGCCGGAAACACCATATATTTT. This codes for CASSLDRAGNTIYF.

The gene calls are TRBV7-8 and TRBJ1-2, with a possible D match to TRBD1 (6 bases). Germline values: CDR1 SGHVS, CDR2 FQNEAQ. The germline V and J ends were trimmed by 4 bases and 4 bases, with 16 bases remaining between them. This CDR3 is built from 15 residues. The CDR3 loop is CASSSVSTGFYGYTF. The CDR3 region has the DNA TGTGCCAGCAGCTCCGTTTCCACAGGGTTCTATGGCTACACCTTC.

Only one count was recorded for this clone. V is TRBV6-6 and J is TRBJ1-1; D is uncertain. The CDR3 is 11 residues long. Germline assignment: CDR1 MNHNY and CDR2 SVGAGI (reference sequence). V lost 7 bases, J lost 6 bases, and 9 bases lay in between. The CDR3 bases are TGTGCCAGCAACCGGGCGGCTGAAGCTTTCTTT. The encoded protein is CASNRAAEAFF.

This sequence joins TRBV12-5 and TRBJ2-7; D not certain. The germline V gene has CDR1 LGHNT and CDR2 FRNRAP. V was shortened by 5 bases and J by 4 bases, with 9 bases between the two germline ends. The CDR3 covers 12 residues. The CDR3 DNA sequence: TGTGCTAGTGGTCTAAGCGCTTACGAGCAGTACTTC. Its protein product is CASGLSAYEQYF.

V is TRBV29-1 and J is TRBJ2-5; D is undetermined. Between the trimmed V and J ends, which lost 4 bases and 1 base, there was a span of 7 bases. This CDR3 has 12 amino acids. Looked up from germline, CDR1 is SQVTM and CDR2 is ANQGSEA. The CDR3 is CSVAPSQETQYF. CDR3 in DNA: TGCAGCGTTGCCCCATCCCAAGAGACCCAGTACTTC. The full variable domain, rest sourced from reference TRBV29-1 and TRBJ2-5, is SAVISQKPSRDICQRGTSLTIQCQVDSQVTMMFWYRQQPGQSLTLIATANQGSEATYESGFVIDKFPISRPNLTFSTLTVSNMSPEDSSIYLCSVAPSQETQYFGPGTRLLVL.

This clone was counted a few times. CDR3 amino acids: CASSSGLAAGSYNEQFF. CDR3 coding DNA: TGTGCCAGCAGCTCGGGACTAGCGGCTGGTTCCTACAATGAGCAGTTCTTC. This chain uses TRBV5-4 with TRBJ2-1; the match to TRBD2 covers 11 bases. Trimming at V came to 3 bases and at J to 1 base, leaving 6 bases not matched to a gene. There are 17 residues in the CDR3. CDR1 SGHNT and CDR2 YYREEE come from the germline V gene (reference sequence).

The CDR3 reads CASSRRTGGTDTQYF. CDR3 nucleotides: TGCGCCAGCAGCAGACGGACAGGAGGCACAGATACGCAGTATTTT. The chain joins TRBV5-1 to TRBJ2-3, with 7 nucleotides matching TRBD1. CDR1 is SGHRS and CDR2 is YFSETQ in the germline V gene. With 4 bases clipped from V and 1 base from J, the junction kept 6 bases outside the gene matches. CDR3 size: 15 residues.

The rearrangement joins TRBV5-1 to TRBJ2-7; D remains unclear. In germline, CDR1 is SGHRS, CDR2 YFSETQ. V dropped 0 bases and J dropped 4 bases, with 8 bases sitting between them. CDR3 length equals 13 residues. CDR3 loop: CASSLAERYEQYF. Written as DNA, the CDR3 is TGCGCCAGCAGCTTGGCCGAGAGGTACGAGCAGTACTTC.

CDR3 coding DNA: TGTGCCAGCAAACAAGGGTTAAGCTCCTACAATGAGCAGTTCTTC. Amino acids: CASKQGLSSYNEQFF. This chain connects TRBV2 to TRBJ2-1, with D unclear. V lost 7 bases to trimming and J lost 0 bases, with 13 bases between them. Germline loops: CDR1 SNHLY, CDR2 FYNNEI. CDR3 length: 15 amino acids.

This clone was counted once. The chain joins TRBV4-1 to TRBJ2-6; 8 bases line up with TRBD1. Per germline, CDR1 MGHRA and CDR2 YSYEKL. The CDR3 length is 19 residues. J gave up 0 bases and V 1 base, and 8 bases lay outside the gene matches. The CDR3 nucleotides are TGCGCCAGCAGCCAAGGAGAACAGGGGGGCTCCTCTGGGGCCAACGTCCTGACTTTC. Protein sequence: CASSQGEQGGSSGANVLTF.

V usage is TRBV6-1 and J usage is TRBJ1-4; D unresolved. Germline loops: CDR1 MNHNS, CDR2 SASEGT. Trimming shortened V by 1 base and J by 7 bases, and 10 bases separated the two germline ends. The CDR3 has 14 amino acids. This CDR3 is CASSEEPTPEKLFF. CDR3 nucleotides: TGTGCCAGCAGTGAAGAACCCACCCCTGAAAAACTGTTTTTT.

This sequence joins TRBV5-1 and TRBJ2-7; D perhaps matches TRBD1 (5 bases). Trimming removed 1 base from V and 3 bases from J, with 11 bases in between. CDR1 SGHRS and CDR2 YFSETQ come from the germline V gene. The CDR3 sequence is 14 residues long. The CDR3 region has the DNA TGCGCCAGCAGCTTGATTAGCAGGGACTACGAGCAGTACTTC. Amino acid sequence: CASSLISRDYEQYF.

As DNA, the CDR3 is TGTGCCAGCACCGCACAGGGCACCTACGAGCAGTACTTC. Protein sequence: CASTAQGTYEQYF. The chain links TRBV5-6 to TRBJ2-7; the D gene is possibly TRBD1 (6 bases). The V gene's germline CDR1 is SGHDT and CDR2 YYEEEE. V was cut by 6 bases and J by 2 bases, with 12 bases left in between. The CDR3 length is 13 residues.

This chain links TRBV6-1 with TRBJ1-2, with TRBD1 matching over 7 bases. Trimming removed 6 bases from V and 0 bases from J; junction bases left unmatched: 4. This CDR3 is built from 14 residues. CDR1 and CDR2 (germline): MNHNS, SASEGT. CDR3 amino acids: CASSPDRTNYGYTF. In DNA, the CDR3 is TGTGCCAGCAGCCCGGACAGGACTAACTATGGCTACACCTTC.

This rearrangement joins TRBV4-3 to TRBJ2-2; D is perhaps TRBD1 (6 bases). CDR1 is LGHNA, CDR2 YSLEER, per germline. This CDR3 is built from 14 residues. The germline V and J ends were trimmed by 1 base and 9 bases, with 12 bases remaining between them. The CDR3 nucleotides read TGCGCCAGCAGCCAAGGACAGGTGGTCCGGGAGCTGTTTTTT. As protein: CASSQGQVVRELFF.

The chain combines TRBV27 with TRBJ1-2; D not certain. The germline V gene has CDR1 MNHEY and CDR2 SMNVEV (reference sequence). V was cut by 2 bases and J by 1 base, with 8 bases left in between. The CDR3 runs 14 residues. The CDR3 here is CASSLAGFNYGYTF. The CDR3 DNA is TGTGCCAGCAGTTTAGCGGGGTTTAACTATGGCTACACCTTC.

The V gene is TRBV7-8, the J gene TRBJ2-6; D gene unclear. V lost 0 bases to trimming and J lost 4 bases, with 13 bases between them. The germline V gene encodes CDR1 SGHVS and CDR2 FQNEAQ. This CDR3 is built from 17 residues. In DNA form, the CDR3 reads TGTGCCAGCAGCTTAGCGTTTCTGGCTGGGGGGGCCAACGTCCTGACTTTC. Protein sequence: CASSLAFLAGGANVLTF.

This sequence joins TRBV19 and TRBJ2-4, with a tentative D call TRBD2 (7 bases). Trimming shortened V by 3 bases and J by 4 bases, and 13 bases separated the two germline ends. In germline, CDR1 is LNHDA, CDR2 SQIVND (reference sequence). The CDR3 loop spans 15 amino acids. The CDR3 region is CASSIRGGDKNIQYF. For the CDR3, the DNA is TGTGCCAGTAGTATTAGGGGGGGGGATAAAAACATTCAGTACTTC.

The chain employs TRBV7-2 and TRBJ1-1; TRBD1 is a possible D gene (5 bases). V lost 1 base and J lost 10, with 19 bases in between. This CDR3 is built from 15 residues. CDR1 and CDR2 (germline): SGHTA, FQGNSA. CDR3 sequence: CASSLDETPSRGAFF. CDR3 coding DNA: TGTGCCAGCAGCTTAGATGAGACGCCCTCAAGGGGAGCTTTCTTT.

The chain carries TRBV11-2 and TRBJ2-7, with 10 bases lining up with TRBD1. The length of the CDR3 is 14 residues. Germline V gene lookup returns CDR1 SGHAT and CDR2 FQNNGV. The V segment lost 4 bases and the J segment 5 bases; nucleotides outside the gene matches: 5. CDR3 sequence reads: CASSSDRGRHEQYF. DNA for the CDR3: TGTGCCAGCAGCTCGGACAGGGGGAGGCACGAGCAGTACTTC.